This T cell receptor beta chain derives from a study of cytomegalovirus exposure and HLA in healthy donors. Study details: The roughly 110 validation repertoires were reported in a later analysis to have been generated on the same platform as the roughly 720 first-cohort repertoires.

TCRdb's table, derived via immunoSEQ multiplex PCR, lists solely in-frame clones and lacks some. The sample records 95,000 to 150,000 clones, approximately 95% being singletons. Study-wide findings and caveats: In the roughly 110 validation repertoires, about 94% of cluster scores exceeded 0, per a later analysis.

This CDR3 has 17 amino acids. V lost 2 bases, J lost 7 bases, and 12 bases stayed unmatched. Germline V gene data show CDR1 as MGHDK and CDR2 as SYGVNS. About this clone: Its antigen is currently unknown.

V usage is TRBV25-1 and J usage is TRBJ2-1; 9 bases fit TRBD2. The receptor was isolated from a man aged 18 to 30 in good health and CMV-seronegative. The sample comprised PBMCs. The DNA of the CDR3 is TGTGCCAGCAGTGAAAGGGTGGGGTTAGCGGGAGTTAATGAGCAGTTCTTC. It specifies CASSERVGLAGVNEQFF.